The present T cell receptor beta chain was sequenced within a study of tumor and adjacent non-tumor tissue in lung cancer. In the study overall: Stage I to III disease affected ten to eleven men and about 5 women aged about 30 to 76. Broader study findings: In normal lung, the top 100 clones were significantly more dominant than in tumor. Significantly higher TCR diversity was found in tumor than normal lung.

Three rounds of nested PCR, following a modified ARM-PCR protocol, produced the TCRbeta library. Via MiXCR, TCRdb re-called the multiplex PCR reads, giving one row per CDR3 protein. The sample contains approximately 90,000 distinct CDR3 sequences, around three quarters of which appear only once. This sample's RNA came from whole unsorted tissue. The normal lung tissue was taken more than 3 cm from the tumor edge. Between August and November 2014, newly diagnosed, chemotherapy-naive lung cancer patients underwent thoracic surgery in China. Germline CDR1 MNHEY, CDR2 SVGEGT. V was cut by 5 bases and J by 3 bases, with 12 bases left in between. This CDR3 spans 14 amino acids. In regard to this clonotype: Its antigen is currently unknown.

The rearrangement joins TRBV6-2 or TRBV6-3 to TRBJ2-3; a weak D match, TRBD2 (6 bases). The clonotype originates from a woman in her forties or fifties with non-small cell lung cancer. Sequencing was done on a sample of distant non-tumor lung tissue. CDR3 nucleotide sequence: TGTGCCAGCAGTGGTCTAGCGTCAACAGATACGCAGTATTTT. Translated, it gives CASSGLASTDTQYF.